A selection of T cell receptor beta chains follows, all from one sample in a study of a mutant IDH1 vaccine in newly diagnosed glioma. Their antigens remain unidentified. Clones were read by immunoSEQ multiplex PCR, and TCRdb kept only the in-frame ones, dropping some. The sample carries roughly 38,000 clones, approximately 80% recorded once. The sequencing used PBMCs, collected from a glioma patient whose treatment included an IDH1 peptide vaccine. These receptors all come from a man younger than 30 with glioma. Some clones in this sample may be carry-over from other donors' samples. Both conserved end residues are part of each CDR3. The D gene is left open where the match is weak. The size field is filled for only some rows; it gives once, few, many or a size class.

.	TRBV7-2	TRBJ1-2	.	CASSLEASYGYTF	TGTGCCAGCAGCTTAGAGGCCTCCTATGGCTACACCTTC
.	TRBV4-2	TRBJ1-2	few	CASSQERLGGYTF	TGTGCCAGCAGCCAAGAAAGGCTCGGAGGCTACACCTTC
.	TRBV5-1	TRBJ1-1	.	CASSFGPNTEAFF	TGCGCCAGCAGCTTCGGACCCAACACTGAAGCTTTCTTT
.	TRBV29-1	TRBJ1-2	.	CSVDDLVGGYTF	TGCAGCGTTGATGACCTCGTAGGGGGCTACACCTTC
TRBD2	TRBV4-3	TRBJ2-2	.	CASSQDLGLANTGELFF	TGCGCCAGCAGCCAAGATCTAGGACTAGCGAACACCGGGGAGCTGTTTTTT
.	TRBV9	TRBJ1-6	.	CASSLPMGSSYNSPLHF	TGTGCCAGCAGCCTCCCTATGGGGAGCTCCTATAATTCACCCCTCCACTTT
.	TRBV9	TRBJ1-3	once	CASSRGGASNTIYF	TGTGCCAGCAGCCGCGGGGGGGCATCGAACACCATATATTTT
TRBD2	TRBV5-3	TRBJ2-1	.	CARSPPLAGEVNDEQFF	TGTGCCAGAAGCCCCCCACTAGCGGGAGAGGTTAACGATGAGCAGTTCTTC
.	TRBV4-1	TRBJ2-2	.	CASSHFPGLSTGELFF	TGCGCCAGCAGCCATTTCCCGGGCCTTTCCACCGGGGAGCTGTTTTTT
.	TRBV5-1	TRBJ2-3	.	CASSLGQDTDTQYF	TGCGCCAGCAGCTTGGGACAGGACACAGATACGCAGTATTTT
.	TRBV7-2	TRBJ1-2	.	CASSLATGSVYGYTF	TGTGCCAGCAGCTTAGCTACAGGGTCAGTATATGGCTACACCTTC
.	TRBV29-1	TRBJ1-1	.	CSGSGARGTEAFF	TGCAGCGGATCAGGGGCGCGGGGCACTGAAGCTTTCTTT
.	TRBV18	TRBJ1-5	.	CASSPPGPRPQPQHF	TGTGCCAGCTCACCACCAGGTCCAAGGCCGCAGCCCCAGCATTTT
.	TRBV6-1	TRBJ2-1	.	CASSEPTYNEQFF	TGTGCCAGCAGTGAACCCACGTACAATGAGCAGTTCTTC
.	TRBV19	TRBJ1-1	.	CASSGNTEAFF	TGTGCCAGTAGTGGTAACACTGAAGCTTTCTTT
.	TRBV19	TRBJ1-5	few	CASTWSYYSNQPQHF	TGTGCCAGTACGTGGAGCTACTATAGCAATCAGCCCCAGCATTTT
TRBD2	TRBV5-6	TRBJ2-7	.	CASSLLGTSGGARQYF	TGTGCCAGCAGCTTGCTCGGGACTAGCGGGGGGGCCAGGCAGTACTTC
.	TRBV5-6	TRBJ1-2	.	CASTFSRVASSGYTF	TGTGCCAGCACCTTTTCTCGGGTGGCATCATCGGGCTACACCTTC
.	TRBV6-1	TRBJ1-6	.	CASSGRIYNSPLHF	TGTGCCAGCAGTGGCAGGATCTATAATTCACCCCTCCACTTT
TRBD1	TRBV2	TRBJ1-4	.	CASRTGQGLEKLFF	TGTGCCAGCAGGACGGGACAGGGGCTAGAAAAACTGTTTTTT
.	TRBV7-9	TRBJ1-1	.	CATSEAFF	TGTGCCACTAGTGAAGCTTTCTTT
.	TRBV5-1	TRBJ2-7	.	CASSLAGQGPYEQYF	TGCGCCAGCAGCTTGGCCGGGCAGGGCCCCTACGAGCAGTACTTC
.	TRBV5-6	TRBJ1-1	.	CASSLGRNTEAFF	TGTGCCAGCAGCTTGGGCCGGAACACTGAAGCTTTCTTT
.	TRBV14	TRBJ2-1	.	CASSQEEDIYYNEQFF	TGTGCCAGCAGCCAAGAGGAGGACATCTACTACAATGAGCAGTTCTTC
.	TRBV4-3	TRBJ1-1	medium-sized	CASSQDDRWGNTEAFF	TGCGCCAGCAGCCAAGATGATCGGTGGGGGAACACTGAAGCTTTCTTT
.	TRBV12-5	TRBJ1-6	.	CASGLGGNSPLHF	TGTGCTAGTGGTTTGGGGGGGAATTCACCCCTCCACTTT
.	TRBV6-5	TRBJ2-7	.	CASSYYDSSYEQYF	TGTGCCAGCAGTTACTATGACAGCTCCTACGAGCAGTACTTC
.	TRBV11-1	TRBJ2-5	.	CASSLRDRQETQYF	TGTGCCAGCAGCCTTCGGGACCGCCAAGAGACCCAGTACTTC
TRBD2	TRBV29-1	TRBJ2-1	.	CSGAGTSGRDEQFF	TGCAGCGGGGCGGGGACTAGCGGGAGGGACGAGCAGTTCTTC
.	TRBV28	TRBJ2-7	.	CASSLGTATYEQYF	TGTGCCAGCAGTTTAGGCACAGCAACCTACGAGCAGTACTTC
.	TRBV5-5	TRBJ1-1	once	CASSLQVRNTEAFF	TGTGCCAGCAGCTTACAGGTACGGAACACTGAAGCTTTCTTT
.	TRBV27	TRBJ2-7	.	CASSLSGVVAEQYF	TGTGCCAGCAGTTTATCGGGGGTGGTCGCCGAGCAGTACTTC
TRBD1	TRBV5-6	TRBJ1-2	.	CASSHWDRMGYTF	TGTGCCAGCAGCCACTGGGACAGAATGGGCTACACCTTC
.	TRBV2	TRBJ1-1	.	CASTESIGANTEAFF	TGTGCCAGCACGGAATCTATAGGGGCGAACACTGAAGCTTTCTTT
TRBD1	TRBV30	TRBJ2-3	.	CAWSDRDRTDTQYF	TGTGCCTGGAGTGACCGGGACAGGACAGATACGCAGTATTTT
.	TRBV19	TRBJ1-1	.	CASSSGPWEAFF	TGTGCCAGTAGTTCTGGCCCATGGGAAGCTTTCTTT
.	TRBV6-4	TRBJ2-2	.	CASSDGTNTGELFF	TGTGCCAGCAGTGACGGGACTAACACCGGGGAGCTGTTTTTT
.	TRBV18	TRBJ1-1	few	CASSPPPGNTEAFF	TGTGCCAGCTCACCACCACCAGGGAACACTGAAGCTTTCTTT
TRBD2	TRBV5-1	TRBJ2-5	.	CASIGGTSGASYQETQYF	TGCGCCAGCATTGGGGGGACTAGCGGGGCTTCGTACCAAGAGACCCAGTACTTC
.	TRBV30	TRBJ2-6	.	CAWSDWSGANVLTF	TGTGCCTGGAGTGACTGGTCTGGGGCCAACGTCCTGACTTTC
.	TRBV30	TRBJ1-4	few	CAWSVGWRTQNEKLFF	TGTGCCTGGAGTGTAGGGTGGAGGACCCAAAATGAAAAACTGTTTTTT
.	TRBV30	TRBJ2-7	.	CAWSKGVFDEQYF	TGTGCCTGGAGTAAGGGAGTTTTCGACGAGCAGTACTTC
.	TRBV6-5	TRBJ1-1	.	CASSSGYMNTEAFF	TGTGCCAGCAGTTCCGGATACATGAACACTGAAGCTTTCTTT
.	TRBV7-2	TRBJ2-3	.	CASSLGPGGLSTDTQYF	TGTGCCAGCAGCTTAGGCCCAGGCGGACTGAGCACAGATACGCAGTATTTT
.	TRBV6-5	TRBJ1-2	.	CASGNGQGIYGYTF	TGTGCCAGCGGTAACGGTCAGGGAATCTATGGCTACACCTTC
.	TRBV7-2	TRBJ1-4	.	CASSPGGGSLYANEKLFF	TGTGCCAGCAGCCCTGGCGGGGGCTCTCTTTATGCGAATGAAAAACTGTTTTTT
.	TRBV5-5	TRBJ1-2	.	CASSVGSWGYTF	TGTGCCAGCAGCGTAGGCTCTTGGGGCTACACCTTC
TRBD1	TRBV30	TRBJ1-2	.	CALGEWGQTFYGYTF	TGTGCCCTGGGGGAGTGGGGACAGACATTCTATGGCTACACCTTC
TRBD1	TRBV2	TRBJ2-7	.	CASSSPGGTGLYEQYF	TGTGCCAGCAGTAGCCCCGGTGGGACAGGTCTCTACGAGCAGTACTTC
.	TRBV18	TRBJ1-1	.	CASSNRGRMNTEAFF	TGTGCCAGCTCAAATAGGGGACGTATGAACACTGAAGCTTTCTTT
.	TRBV9	TRBJ1-1	few	CASSVVPGGYMNTEAFF	TGTGCCAGCAGCGTAGTACCGGGGGGCTACATGAACACTGAAGCTTTCTTT
.	TRBV5-4	TRBJ2-3	.	CASSLGTVRTLDTQYF	TGTGCCAGCAGCTTGGGGACGGTGCGAACCCTAGATACGCAGTATTTT
.	TRBV9	TRBJ2-6	.	CASSVAGAGANVLTF	TGTGCCAGCAGCGTAGCTGGGGCTGGGGCCAACGTCCTGACTTTC
.	TRBV27	TRBJ2-6	.	CASRRAGMVTGANVLTF	TGTGCCAGCAGGAGGGCAGGGATGGTAACTGGGGCCAACGTCCTGACTTTC
TRBD1	TRBV5-1	TRBJ1-4	.	CASSQRTGGEKLFF	TGCGCCAGCAGCCAAAGGACAGGTGGTGAAAAACTGTTTTTT